One and the same sample provided the 29 T cell receptor beta chains below, sequenced in a study of T cell responses to AZD1222 COVID-19 vaccine (dated by TCRdb to the early 2020s). The time point label corresponds to: about 28 days (+/-7) after the second vaccine dose. This specimen's treatment or condition label, per the study, means: meningococcal conjugate vaccine given as trial control. Library generation was performed with the immunoSEQ multiplex PCR assay. Drawn from immuneACCESS, this table holds only the in-frame rearrangements with V and J called that TCRdb kept. Clones are partly lost; checked studies trace under half to an unresolved V gene and leave the rest unexplained. The sample includes roughly 190,000 clones, with 85% to 95% observed a single time. The top ten clones comprise less than 4% of the sample. Sequenced material: peripheral blood, taken 28 days after the second dose of the MenACWY control vaccine. Source of these receptors: an adult who received the MenACWY meningococcal vaccine as a control.

The chain employs TRBV19 and TRBJ2-3; a possible D gene is TRBD1 (5 bases). The CDR3 totals 16 residues. With 3 bases removed from V and 2 bases from J, the gap between germline ends came to 15 bases. Germline assignment: CDR1 LNHDA and CDR2 SQIVND (reference sequence). CDR3 sequence (DNA): TGTGCCAGTAGTATGGTGACAGCTACATTCACAGATACGCAGTATTTT. Its translation is CASSMVTATFTDTQYF. The full variable domain, rest sourced from reference TRBV19 and TRBJ2-3, is DGGITQSPKYLFRKEGQNVTLSCEQNLNHDAMYWYRQDPGQGLRLIYYSQIVNDFQKGDIAEGYSVSREKKESFPLTVTSAQKNPTAFYLCASSMVTATFTDTQYFGPGTRLTVL.

The chain has TRBV29-1 and TRBJ2-1; 12 nucleotides line up with TRBD2. From germline, CDR1 is SQVTM and CDR2 ANQGSEA. V lost 7 bases and J lost 9; bases outside the gene matches: 10. The CDR3 sequence is 14 residues long. The CDR3 DNA reads as TGCAGCGCTGTTACTAGCGGGAGGCCCTTTGAGCAGTTCTTC. Its protein is CSAVTSGRPFEQFF.

This clone was seen more than once but under ten times. The J gene is TRBJ1-6, the V gene TRBV5-1, with D tentatively TRBD1 (5 bases). The CDR3 loop spans 18 amino acids. The germline V gene has CDR1 SGHRS and CDR2 YFSETQ. Trimming left V 3 bases short and J 5 bases short, with 21 bases between. CDR3 region: CASSYTITQGADNSPLHF. The CDR3 region has the DNA TGCGCCAGCAGCTATACTATAACTCAGGGTGCCGATAATTCACCCCTCCACTTT.

This chain uses TRBV12-3 or TRBV12-4 with TRBJ1-4; D uncertain. This CDR3 comprises 13 residues. V dropped 6 bases and J dropped 2 bases, with 7 bases sitting between them. The DNA of the CDR3 is TGTGCCAGCAGCGGTGGTACTAATGAAAAACTGTTTTTT. Protein product: CASSGGTNEKLFF.

This chain uses TRBV30 with TRBJ1-1; TRBD1 might be the D (6 bases). V lost 3 bases to trimming and J lost 0 bases, with 26 bases between them. In germline, CDR1 is GTSNPN, CDR2 SVGIG (reference sequence). The CDR3 extends over 19 amino acids. The CDR3 here is CAWSFLGGGPDRLNTEAFF. The CDR3 DNA reads TGTGCCTGGAGCTTCCTTGGGGGGGGGCCCGACCGCTTGAACACTGAAGCTTTCTTT. Full variable domain (rest looked up from reference TRBV30 and TRBJ1-1): SQTIHQWPATLVQPVGSPLSLECTVEGTSNPNLYWYRQAAGRGLQLLFYSVGIGQISSEVPQNLSASRPQDRQFILSSKKLLLSDSGFYLCAWSFLGGGPDRLNTEAFFGQGTRLTVV.

V gene TRBV9 combines with J gene TRBJ2-7; the match to TRBD1 covers 10 bases. Losses at the gene ends were 4 bases for V and 5 bases for J; bases not matched to a gene: 12. The CDR3 runs 16 residues. Germline V gene sequence: CDR1 SGDLS, CDR2 YYNGEE. This chain's CDR3 is CASSLSPGTGDDEQYF. CDR3 nucleotide sequence: TGTGCCAGCAGCCTTAGCCCCGGGACAGGGGATGACGAGCAGTACTTC.

The table lists this clone with a count of one. This rearrangement joins TRBV6-5 to TRBJ1-2; D possibly corresponds to TRBD1 (5 bases). The CDR3 is 12 residues long. Germline lookup yields CDR1 MNHEY and CDR2 SVGAGI. Trimming cost V 8 bases and J 7 bases, with 14 bases left between them. The CDR3 region has the DNA TGTGCCAGCGGGGCAGGGTGGGCTGGCTACACCTTC. It encodes CASGAGWAGYTF.

The V gene is TRBV30, the J gene TRBJ1-1, with 8 bases aligning to TRBD1. Germline trimming cut 4 bases from V and 8 bases from J; bases unmatched to any gene: 9. Germline loops: CDR1 GTSNPN, CDR2 SVGIG (reference sequence). CDR3 length: 13 residues. The DNA for the CDR3 is TGTGCCTGGATGGTCAGGGGGCTTCCCGAAGCTTTCTTT. Translation gives CAWMVRGLPEAFF.

This clone was detected only a few times. The chain joins TRBV6-2 or TRBV6-3 to TRBJ1-5; 10 bases are shared with TRBD1. Losses at the gene ends were 4 bases for V and 7 bases for J; bases not matched to a gene: 22. The CDR3 extends over 20 amino acids. CDR1 and CDR2 (germline): MNHEY, SVGEGT. The CDR3 region is CASSFLTGQGKRGTRQPQHF. CDR3 nucleotide sequence: TGTGCCAGCAGTTTTCTAACGGGACAGGGGAAGAGAGGGACAAGACAGCCCCAGCATTTT.

This chain uses TRBV19 with TRBJ1-5, with 7 bases identical to TRBD1. J gave up 0 bases and V 6 bases, and 5 bases lay outside the gene matches. The germline gives CDR1 LNHDA, CDR2 SQIVND (reference sequence). The CDR3 sequence is 15 residues long. For the CDR3, the DNA is TGTGCCAGTAGAAAGGGGGCGACTAGCAATCAGCCCCAGCATTTT. Protein product: CASRKGATSNQPQHF.

This chain links TRBV30 with TRBJ2-7; 7 bases line up with TRBD2. The CDR3 is 16 amino acids. Germline CDR1 is GTSNPN and CDR2 is SVGIG (reference sequence). With 3 bases clipped from V and 5 bases from J, the junction kept 16 bases outside the gene matches. The CDR3 nucleotides read TGTGCCTGGAGGTTCCCGGGGAGGGAGTCTCATCACGAGCAGTACTTC. Translation: CAWRFPGRESHHEQYF.

The V and J genes are TRBV19 and TRBJ1-6; D gene uncertain. CDR1 is LNHDA and CDR2 is SQIVND in the germline V gene (reference sequence). The CDR3 runs 15 residues. V shed 3 bases and J shed 6 bases, with 12 bases lying between them. CDR3 region: CASSIQDGLNSPLHF. CDR3 nucleotide sequence: TGTGCCAGTAGTATCCAGGATGGGCTTAATTCACCCCTCCACTTT.

The V and J genes are TRBV19 and TRBJ1-5; 7 bases align to TRBD1. The CDR3 is 18 residues long. With 1 base clipped from V and 2 bases from J, the junction kept 11 bases outside the gene matches. Germline V gives CDR1 LNHDA, CDR2 SQIVND (reference sequence). The CDR3 DNA follows: TGTGCCAGTAGTATAGGGTGTCGGGGCAGGGGGTGCAATCAGCCCCAGCATTTT. This translates into CASSIGCRGRGCNQPQHF. The variable domain in full, completed from reference TRBV19 and TRBJ1-5, reads DGGITQSPKYLFRKEGQNVTLSCEQNLNHDAMYWYRQDPGQGLRLIYYSQIVNDFQKGDIAEGYSVSREKKESFPLTVTSAQKNPTAFYLCASSIGCRGRGCNQPQHFGDGTRLSIL.

V and J are TRBV3-1 (or the pseudogene TRBV3-2) and TRBJ2-4, with D perhaps matching TRBD2 (6 bases). The CDR3 covers 14 residues. Trimming removed 4 bases from V and 7 bases from J, with 14 bases in between. Per germline, CDR1 LGHDT and CDR2 YNNKEL (reference sequence). CDR3 sequence: CASSPGGAGNIQYF. In DNA form, the CDR3 reads TGTGCCAGCAGCCCCGGAGGGGCCGGGAACATTCAGTACTTC.

DNA for the CDR3: TGTGCCAGCAGTTACCCAGCCGAAAGTAACACTGAAGCTTTCTTT. It encodes CASSYPAESNTEAFF. V is TRBV6-5 and J is TRBJ1-1, with D unclear. Deletions cut 2 bases from V and 2 bases from J, with 12 bases between. This CDR3 is built from 15 residues. Germline CDR1 is MNHEY and CDR2 is SVGAGI.

This clone has only a few counts. J is TRBJ2-2 and V is TRBV10-1; 9 bases align to TRBD1. The germline V gene has CDR1 WNHNN and CDR2 SYGVQD (reference sequence). This CDR3 spans 16 amino acids. The ends lost 5 bases at V and 0 bases at J; junction bases unmatched: 4. The DNA of the CDR3 is TGCGCCAGCAGTACAGGGGGCTACGCGAACACCGGGGAGCTGTTTTTT. Translation: CASSTGGYANTGELFF.

This clone appeared a few times. The rearrangement links TRBV21-1 to TRBJ2-7; TRBD2, as called in the table, went unchecked against the DNA. TRBV21-1 is marked as a pseudogene. The CDR3 consists of 13 residues. Here the CDR3 DNA reads TGTGCCAGCACGCGAGGTCGGGTCGACGAGCAGTACTTC. It codes for CASTRGRVDEQYF.

V and J are TRBV5-8 and TRBJ2-1, with TRBD2 matching over 7 bases. The V gene end was trimmed by 0 bases and the J gene end by 2 bases; junction bases not matched to a gene: 2. CDR1 and CDR2 (germline): SGHTS, YDEGEE. This CDR3 is 15 amino acids long. CDR3 sequence reads: CASSLEAGAYNEQFF. The CDR3 DNA is TGTGCCAGCAGCTTGGAGGCGGGAGCCTACAATGAGCAGTTCTTC.

This chain connects TRBV7-2 to TRBJ1-2; D possibly corresponds to TRBD1 (6 bases). Germline CDR1 reads SGHTA; CDR2 reads FQGNSA. Trimming shortened V by 2 bases and J by 4 bases, and 14 bases separated the two germline ends. CDR3 length equals 15 residues. The CDR3 region is CASSLSQGSSYGYTF. The CDR3 nucleotides are TGTGCCAGCAGCTTAAGTCAGGGGAGCAGCTATGGCTACACCTTC.

The rearrangement uses TRBV9 and TRBJ2-7, with 7 bases fitting TRBD1. This CDR3 has 14 residues. V lost 4 bases, J lost 0 bases, and 4 bases stayed unmatched. Germline CDR1 reads SGDLS; CDR2 reads YYNGEE. The CDR3 nucleotides read TGTGCCAGCAGCTTCGGGACAGACTCCTACGAGCAGTACTTC. This codes for CASSFGTDSYEQYF.

The CDR3 DNA follows: TGTGCCTTTAGTTGGGGGGACAGGGCGATAAGCAATCAGCCCCAGCATTTT. This encodes CAFSWGDRAISNQPQHF. V and J are TRBV6-4 and TRBJ1-5; TRBD1 agrees at 9 bases. CDR3 length: 17 amino acids. Germline-derived CDR1 and CDR2 are MRHNA and SNTAGT. V dropped 11 bases and J dropped 1; count of bases not matched to a gene: 15.

In this sample, this clone turned up once. This chain joins TRBV5-6 and TRBJ2-7, with TRBD2 matching 16 bases. Per germline, CDR1 SGHDT and CDR2 YYEEEE. The length of the CDR3 is 15 residues. V lost 3 bases and J lost 4; bases outside the gene matches: 1. CDR3 sequence: CASSSGLAGGYEQYF. The CDR3, as DNA: TGTGCCAGCAGCTCGGGACTAGCGGGAGGGTACGAGCAGTACTTC.

The chain joins TRBV18 to TRBJ2-7, with D possibly TRBD2 on 6 matching bases. Trimming shortened V by 3 bases and J by 7 bases, and 10 bases separated the two germline ends. The germline V gene has CDR1 KGHSH and CDR2 LQKENI. CDR3 length: 12 residues. CDR3 amino acids: CASSPVEGEQYF. DNA for the CDR3: TGTGCCAGCTCACCCGTGGAGGGGGAGCAGTACTTC.

The chain is built from TRBV11-3 and TRBJ2-5, with 8 bases identical to TRBD2. Trimming at V came to 4 bases and at J to 4 bases, leaving 8 bases not matched to a gene. CDR1 is SGHNT and CDR2 is YENEEA in the germline V gene. The CDR3 is 15 residues long. The CDR3 DNA sequence: TGTGCCAGCAGCTCCGGGGGGGGAGGCAGAGAGACCCAGTACTTC. Encoded protein: CASSSGGGGRETQYF.

The J gene is TRBJ2-7, the V gene TRBV19, with D perhaps assigned TRBD1 or TRBD2 (5 bases each). Between the trimmed V and J ends, which lost 3 bases and 0 bases, there was a span of 12 bases. The CDR3 is made up of 15 amino acids. Germline CDR1 reads LNHDA; CDR2 reads SQIVND (reference sequence). CDR3 protein: CASSIGDLSSYEQYF. CDR3 bases: TGTGCCAGTAGTATTGGGGACCTGAGCTCCTACGAGCAGTACTTC.

The chain has TRBV12-3 or TRBV12-4 and TRBJ2-3; 7 positions match TRBD2. The CDR3 totals 13 residues. Losses at the gene ends were 4 bases for V and 5 bases for J; bases not matched to a gene: 3. The CDR3: CASSWASGDTQYF. In nucleotides, the CDR3 is TGTGCCAGCAGTTGGGCTAGCGGAGATACGCAGTATTTT.

The chain recombines TRBV30 with TRBJ2-5; TRBD1 agrees at 11 bases. This CDR3 is built from 13 residues. The ends lost 5 bases at V and 5 bases at J; junction bases unmatched: 4. Germline CDR1 GTSNPN, CDR2 SVGIG (reference sequence). The CDR3 sequence is CAWGTGGGETQYF. The CDR3 nucleotides are TGTGCCTGGGGGACAGGGGGAGGGGAGACCCAGTACTTC.

This chain links TRBV30 with TRBJ2-3; TRBD2 aligns across 12 bases. V shed 3 bases and J 3 bases; nucleotides not matched to a gene: 7. The CDR3 extends over 16 amino acids. Germline V gene lookup returns CDR1 GTSNPN and CDR2 SVGIG (reference sequence). The CDR3 DNA is TGTGCCTGGAGGGCTAGCGGGAGGGCCTTGACAGATACGCAGTATTTT. It specifies CAWRASGRALTDTQYF.

The chain recombines TRBV30 with TRBJ1-2; 8 positions agree with TRBD1. Germline V lookup: CDR1 GTSNPN, CDR2 SVGIG (reference sequence). V was pared by 2 bases and J by 6 bases, with 11 bases of the junction left unmatched. This CDR3 region has 15 residues. The CDR3 DNA reads TGTGCCTGGAGTCCTGCGGACAGGGATGGAGATGGCTACACCTTC. Its translation: CAWSPADRDGDGYTF.